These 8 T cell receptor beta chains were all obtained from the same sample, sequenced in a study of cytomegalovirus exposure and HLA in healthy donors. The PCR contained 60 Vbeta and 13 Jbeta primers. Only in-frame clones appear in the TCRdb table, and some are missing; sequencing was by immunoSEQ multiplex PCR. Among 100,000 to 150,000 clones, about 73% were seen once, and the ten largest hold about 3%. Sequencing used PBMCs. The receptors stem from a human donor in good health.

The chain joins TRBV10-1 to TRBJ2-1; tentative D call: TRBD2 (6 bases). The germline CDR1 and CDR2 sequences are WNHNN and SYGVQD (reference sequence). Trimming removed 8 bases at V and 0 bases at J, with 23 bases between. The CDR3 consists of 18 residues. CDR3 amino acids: CASQGRPEDNYSYNEQFF. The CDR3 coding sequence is TGCGCCAGCCAAGGGAGGCCCGAGGATAACTACTCCTACAATGAGCAGTTCTTC.

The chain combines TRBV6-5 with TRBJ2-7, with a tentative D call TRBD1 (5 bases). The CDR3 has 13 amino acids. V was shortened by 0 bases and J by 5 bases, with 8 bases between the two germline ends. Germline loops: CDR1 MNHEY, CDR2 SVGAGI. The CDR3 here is CASSYSGQNEQYF. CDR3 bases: TGTGCCAGCAGTTACTCGGGGCAAAACGAGCAGTACTTC.

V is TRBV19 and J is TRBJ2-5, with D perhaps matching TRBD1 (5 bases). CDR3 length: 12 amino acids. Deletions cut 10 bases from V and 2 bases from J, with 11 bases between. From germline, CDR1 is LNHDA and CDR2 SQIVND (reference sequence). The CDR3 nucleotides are TGTGCCACCCGGACACAACAAGAGACCCAGTACTTC. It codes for CATRTQQETQYF.

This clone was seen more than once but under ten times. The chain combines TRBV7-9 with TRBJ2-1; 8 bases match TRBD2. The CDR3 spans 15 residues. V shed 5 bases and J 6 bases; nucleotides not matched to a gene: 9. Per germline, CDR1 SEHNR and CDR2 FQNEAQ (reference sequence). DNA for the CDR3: TGTGCCAGCAGCCCCACTAGCGGCCGCGTCAATGAGCAGTTCTTC. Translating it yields CASSPTSGRVNEQFF.

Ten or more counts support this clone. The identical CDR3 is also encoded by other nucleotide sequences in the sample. The CDR3 bases are TGTGCCAGCAGTGAACTAGCGGGGGCCACAGATACGCAGTATTTT. Translating it yields CASSELAGATDTQYF. The J gene is TRBJ2-3, the V gene TRBV25-1; TRBD2 aligns across 10 bases. There are 15 residues in the CDR3. V shed 2 bases and J 2 bases; nucleotides not matched to a gene: 1. The V gene's germline CDR1 is MGHDK and CDR2 SYGVNS.

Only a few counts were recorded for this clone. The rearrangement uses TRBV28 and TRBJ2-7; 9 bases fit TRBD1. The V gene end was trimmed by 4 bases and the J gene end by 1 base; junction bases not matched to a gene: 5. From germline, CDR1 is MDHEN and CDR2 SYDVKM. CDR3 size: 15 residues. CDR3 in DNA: TGTGCCAGCAGTTCGTGGGACAGGGAATCCTACGAGCAGTACTTC. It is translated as CASSSWDRESYEQYF.

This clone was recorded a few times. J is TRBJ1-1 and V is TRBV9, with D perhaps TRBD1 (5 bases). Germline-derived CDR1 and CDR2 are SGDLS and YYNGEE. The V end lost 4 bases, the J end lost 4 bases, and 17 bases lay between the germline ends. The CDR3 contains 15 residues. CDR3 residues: CASSQTTGRGTEAFF. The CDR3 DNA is TGTGCCAGCAGCCAAACTACAGGTAGGGGCACTGAAGCTTTCTTT.

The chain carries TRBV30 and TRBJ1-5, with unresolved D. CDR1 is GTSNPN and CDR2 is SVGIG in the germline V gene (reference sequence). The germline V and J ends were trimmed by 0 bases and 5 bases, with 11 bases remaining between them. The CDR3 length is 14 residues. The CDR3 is CAWSVSMRDQPQHF. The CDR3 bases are TGTGCCTGGAGTGTAAGCATGAGGGATCAGCCCCAGCATTTT.